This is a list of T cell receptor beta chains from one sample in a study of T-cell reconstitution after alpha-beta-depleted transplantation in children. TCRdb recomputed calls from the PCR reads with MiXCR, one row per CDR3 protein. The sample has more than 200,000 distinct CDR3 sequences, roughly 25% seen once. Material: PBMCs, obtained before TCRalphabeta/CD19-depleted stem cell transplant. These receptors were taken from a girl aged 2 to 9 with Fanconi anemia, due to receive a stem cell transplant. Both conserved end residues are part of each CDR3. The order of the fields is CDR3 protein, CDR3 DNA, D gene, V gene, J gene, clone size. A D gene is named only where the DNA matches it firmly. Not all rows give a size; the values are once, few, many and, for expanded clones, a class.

CDR3 protein: CASSGHHEQFF
CDR3 DNA: TGTGCCAGCAGTGGGCACCACGAGCAGTTCTTC
D gene: .
V gene: TRBV12-3/TRBV12-4
J gene: TRBJ2-1
clone size: many

CDR3 protein: CSVPARTGQGETQYF
CDR3 DNA: TGCAGTGTTCCCGCTCGTACAGGGCAGGGAGAGACCCAGTACTTC
D gene: .
V gene: TRBV20-1
J gene: TRBJ2-5
clone size: many

CDR3 protein: CSGSWGVAPDTQYF
CDR3 DNA: TGCAGCGGGAGCTGGGGGGTCGCCCCAGATACGCAGTATTTT
D gene: .
V gene: TRBV29-1
J gene: TRBJ2-3
clone size: many

CDR3 protein: CASSVVGGSYNEQFF
CDR3 DNA: TGTGCCAGCAGCGTAGTCGGGGGCTCCTACAATGAGCAGTTCTTC
D gene: .
V gene: TRBV9
J gene: TRBJ2-1
clone size: .

CDR3 protein: CSARDPGQVNTEAFF
CDR3 DNA: TGCAGTGCTAGAGATCCGGGACAGGTGAACACTGAAGCTTTCTTT
D gene: TRBD1
V gene: TRBV20-1
J gene: TRBJ1-1
clone size: few

CDR3 protein: CASSPTGAYNEQFF
CDR3 DNA: TGTGCCAGCAGTCCGACAGGGGCCTACAATGAGCAGTTCTTC
D gene: TRBD1
V gene: TRBV2
J gene: TRBJ2-1
clone size: .

CDR3 protein: CSVERAGSSTEAFF
CDR3 DNA: TGCAGCGTTGAAAGGGCAGGGAGTAGTACTGAAGCTTTCTTT
D gene: .
V gene: TRBV29-1
J gene: TRBJ1-1
clone size: many

CDR3 protein: CSVSKTDYEQYF
CDR3 DNA: TGCAGCGTTTCCAAGACAGACTACGAGCAGTACTTC
D gene: .
V gene: TRBV29-1
J gene: TRBJ2-7
clone size: .

CDR3 protein: CASGGTGARWAAEAFF
CDR3 DNA: TGTGCCAGCGGGGGGACAGGGGCCCGGTGGGCTGCTGAGGCTTTCTTT
D gene: TRBD1
V gene: TRBV6-1
J gene: TRBJ1-1
clone size: .

CDR3 protein: CASSYLAGAGNEQFF
CDR3 DNA: TGTGCCAGCAGCTACCTAGCGGGAGCGGGTAATGAGCAGTTCTTC
D gene: TRBD2
V gene: TRBV7-6
J gene: TRBJ2-1
clone size: .

CDR3 protein: CSARALAGEIYNEQFF
CDR3 DNA: TGCAGTGCTAGAGCACTAGCGGGGGAGATATACAATGAGCAGTTCTTC
D gene: TRBD2
V gene: TRBV20-1
J gene: TRBJ2-1
clone size: many

CDR3 protein: CSAPTSGGRNEQFF
CDR3 DNA: TGCAGTGCTCCGACTAGCGGGGGGCGCAATGAGCAGTTCTTC
D gene: TRBD2
V gene: TRBV20-1
J gene: TRBJ2-1
clone size: .

CDR3 protein: CSVGEYKNIQYF
CDR3 DNA: TGCAGCGTTGGAGAATACAAAAACATTCAGTACTTC
D gene: .
V gene: TRBV29-1
J gene: TRBJ2-4
clone size: many

CDR3 protein: CATSDPGNPYGYTF
CDR3 DNA: TGTGCCACCAGTGACCCGGGTAACCCCTATGGCTACACCTTC
D gene: .
V gene: TRBV24-1
J gene: TRBJ1-2
clone size: .

CDR3 protein: CASSLPKGHNEKLFF
CDR3 DNA: TGTGCCAGCAGTCTTCCGAAAGGTCATAATGAAAAACTGTTTTTT
D gene: .
V gene: TRBV28
J gene: TRBJ1-4
clone size: few

CDR3 protein: CASSLKGAYGANVLTF
CDR3 DNA: TGCGCCAGCAGCTTGAAGGGGGCCTACGGGGCCAACGTCCTGACTTTC
D gene: TRBD1
V gene: TRBV5-1
J gene: TRBJ2-6
clone size: .

CDR3 protein: CSVGGRTGAYEQYF
CDR3 DNA: TGCAGCGTTGGTGGGCGGACAGGGGCCTACGAGCAGTACTTC
D gene: TRBD1
V gene: TRBV29-1
J gene: TRBJ2-7
clone size: few

CDR3 protein: CSASGVGSQVGQPQHF
CDR3 DNA: TGCAGTGCTAGTGGGGTAGGGTCACAGGTGGGACAGCCCCAGCATTTT
D gene: .
V gene: TRBV20-1
J gene: TRBJ1-5
clone size: few

CDR3 protein: CSTYAGVSSGTQYF
CDR3 DNA: TGCAGCACCTACGCGGGCGTCTCGTCTGGTACGCAGTATTTT
D gene: .
V gene: TRBV29-1
J gene: TRBJ2-3
clone size: .

CDR3 protein: CSARDRTRETQYF
CDR3 DNA: TGCAGTGCTAGGGACCGGACCCGAGAGACCCAGTACTTC
D gene: .
V gene: TRBV20-1
J gene: TRBJ2-5
clone size: .

CDR3 protein: CSADYLAGPREQYF
CDR3 DNA: TGCAGTGCCGACTACCTAGCGGGACCGCGGGAGCAGTACTTC
D gene: TRBD2
V gene: TRBV20-1
J gene: TRBJ2-7
clone size: many

CDR3 protein: CASSPGTGGSEQYF
CDR3 DNA: TGTGCCAGCAGTCCCGGGACAGGGGGCTCCGAGCAGTACTTC
D gene: TRBD1
V gene: TRBV27
J gene: TRBJ2-7
clone size: few

CDR3 protein: CASSSHSGLRYNEQFF
CDR3 DNA: TGTGCCAGCAGCTCCCATTCGGGACTCCGGTACAATGAGCAGTTCTTC
D gene: .
V gene: TRBV7-8
J gene: TRBJ2-1
clone size: few

CDR3 protein: CSARVGSTDTQYF
CDR3 DNA: TGCAGTGCTAGGGTCGGTAGCACAGATACGCAGTATTTT
D gene: .
V gene: TRBV20-1
J gene: TRBJ2-3
clone size: few

CDR3 protein: CASSSRLAGGITDTQYF
CDR3 DNA: TGTGCCAGCAGCTCGCGACTAGCGGGGGGGATCACAGATACGCAGTATTTT
D gene: TRBD2
V gene: TRBV7-9
J gene: TRBJ2-3
clone size: .

CDR3 protein: CASSPGQGSEKLFF
CDR3 DNA: TGTGCCAGCAGCCCGGGACAGGGAAGTGAAAAACTGTTTTTT
D gene: TRBD1
V gene: TRBV6-1
J gene: TRBJ1-4
clone size: few

CDR3 protein: CATRLAGGSTDTQYF
CDR3 DNA: TGCGCCACCAGACTAGCGGGAGGGAGCACAGATACGCAGTATTTT
D gene: TRBD2
V gene: TRBV10-2
J gene: TRBJ2-3
clone size: few

CDR3 protein: CAISESGESTDTQYF
CDR3 DNA: TGTGCCATCAGTGAGTCGGGAGAGAGCACAGATACGCAGTATTTT
D gene: .
V gene: TRBV10-3
J gene: TRBJ2-3
clone size: many

CDR3 protein: CSAQGLAGADTQYF
CDR3 DNA: TGCAGTGCGCAGGGACTAGCGGGAGCCGATACGCAGTATTTT
D gene: TRBD2
V gene: TRBV20-1
J gene: TRBJ2-3
clone size: .

CDR3 protein: CSARDPSGRSTDTQYF
CDR3 DNA: TGCAGTGCTAGAGATCCGAGCGGGAGGAGCACAGATACGCAGTATTTT
D gene: TRBD2
V gene: TRBV20-1
J gene: TRBJ2-3
clone size: few

CDR3 protein: CAISEYQNTGELFF
CDR3 DNA: TGTGCCATCAGTGAGTACCAAAACACCGGGGAGCTGTTTTTT
D gene: .
V gene: TRBV10-3
J gene: TRBJ2-2
clone size: .

CDR3 protein: CAWSPTSMNTEAFF
CDR3 DNA: TGTGCCTGGAGCCCGACGAGCATGAACACTGAAGCTTTCTTT
D gene: .
V gene: TRBV30
J gene: TRBJ1-1
clone size: few

CDR3 protein: CSARLAGGNEQFF
CDR3 DNA: TGCAGTGCCAGACTAGCGGGAGGGAATGAGCAGTTCTTC
D gene: TRBD2
V gene: TRBV20-1
J gene: TRBJ2-1
clone size: many

CDR3 protein: CATDTNSSYNEQFF
CDR3 DNA: TGTGCCACTGACACTAACAGCTCCTACAATGAGCAGTTCTTC
D gene: .
V gene: TRBV10-3
J gene: TRBJ2-1
clone size: many

CDR3 protein: CASSQRTRGDTQYF
CDR3 DNA: TGTGCCAGCAGCCAGCGTACCAGGGGAGATACGCAGTATTTT
D gene: .
V gene: TRBV4-2
J gene: TRBJ2-3
clone size: many

CDR3 protein: CSARGTGDTEAFF
CDR3 DNA: TGCAGTGCTAGAGGGACAGGGGACACTGAAGCTTTCTTT
D gene: TRBD1
V gene: TRBV20-1
J gene: TRBJ1-1
clone size: .

CDR3 protein: CSARDPRDRNTEAFF
CDR3 DNA: TGCAGTGCTAGAGATCCCCGGGACAGGAACACTGAAGCTTTCTTT
D gene: TRBD1
V gene: TRBV20-1
J gene: TRBJ1-1
clone size: many

CDR3 protein: CASSLALGQGAYNEQFF
CDR3 DNA: TGTGCCAGCAGCTTAGCCCTAGGACAGGGGGCCTACAATGAGCAGTTCTTC
D gene: TRBD1
V gene: TRBV7-2
J gene: TRBJ2-1
clone size: many

CDR3 protein: CSANGLAGLEQFF
CDR3 DNA: TGCAGTGCGAACGGACTAGCGGGGCTAGAGCAGTTCTTC
D gene: TRBD2
V gene: TRBV20-1
J gene: TRBJ2-1
clone size: .

CDR3 protein: CASRDRAYEQYF
CDR3 DNA: TGTGCCAGCAGAGACAGGGCCTACGAGCAGTACTTC
D gene: TRBD1
V gene: TRBV12-3/TRBV12-4
J gene: TRBJ2-7
clone size: many

CDR3 protein: CASSSTGKATEAFF
CDR3 DNA: TGCGCCAGCAGCTCGACAGGGAAAGCGACTGAAGCTTTCTTT
D gene: TRBD1
V gene: TRBV5-1
J gene: TRBJ1-1
clone size: few

CDR3 protein: CASSSTTRAYEQFF
CDR3 DNA: TGTGCCAGCAGTTCCACAACTAGAGCCTATGAGCAGTTCTTC
D gene: .
V gene: TRBV6-5
J gene: TRBJ2-1
clone size: .

CDR3 protein: CSVLRDRGPDTQYF
CDR3 DNA: TGCAGCGTTCTGCGGGACAGGGGGCCAGATACGCAGTATTTT
D gene: TRBD1
V gene: TRBV29-1
J gene: TRBJ2-3
clone size: few

CDR3 protein: CASSLAPLSYEQYF
CDR3 DNA: TGCGCCAGCAGCTTGGCCCCCCTAAGCTACGAGCAGTACTTC
D gene: .
V gene: TRBV5-1
J gene: TRBJ2-7
clone size: .

CDR3 protein: CASSEGPGRANTGELFF
CDR3 DNA: TGTGCCAGCAGTGAGGGTCCGGGACGGGCGAACACCGGGGAGCTGTTTTTT
D gene: .
V gene: TRBV25-1
J gene: TRBJ2-2
clone size: .

CDR3 protein: CASSLLASGELFF
CDR3 DNA: TGTGCCAGCAGTTTACTAGCGTCCGGGGAGCTGTTTTTT
D gene: .
V gene: TRBV12-3/TRBV12-4
J gene: TRBJ2-2
clone size: .